This T cell receptor beta chain was identified during a study of blood T cell repertoires in COVID-19. Study overall: Nucleic acid was either cDNA or gDNA, and it came from T cells, B-cell-depleted T cells, or PBMCs.

Original analysis: Reference gene primer amplification gave nucleated cell count estimates. The method was immunoSEQ multiplex PCR; TCRdb's version includes in-frame clones alone and lacks a portion of them. V, J and clone size were drawn from that table, and D and trimming were deduced from the DNA. The table includes fewer than 110,000 clones, 85% to 95% detected once. The junction had 8 bases not matched to a gene; V was cut back by 2 bases and J by 3 bases. CDR1 and CDR2 from the germline V gene are MDHEN and SYDVKM. The CDR3 is made up of 16 amino acids. The J gene is TRBJ1-1, the V gene TRBV28; 8 bases agree with TRBD1. This TCR was recovered from a man aged 45 to 65 with active COVID-19. Sequenced sample: peripheral blood. CDR3 bases: TGTGCCAGCAGTTTAATCAAACCGACAGGGGACACTGAAGCTTTCTTT. Amino acids: CASSLIKPTGDTEAFF. The full variable domain, its missing parts supplied by reference TRBV28 and TRBJ1-1, is DVKVTQSSRYLVKRTGEKVFLECVQDMDHENMFWYRQDPGLGLRLIYFSYDVKMKEKGDIPEGYSVSREKKERFSLILESASTNQTSMYLCASSLIKPTGDTEAFFGQGTRLTVV.